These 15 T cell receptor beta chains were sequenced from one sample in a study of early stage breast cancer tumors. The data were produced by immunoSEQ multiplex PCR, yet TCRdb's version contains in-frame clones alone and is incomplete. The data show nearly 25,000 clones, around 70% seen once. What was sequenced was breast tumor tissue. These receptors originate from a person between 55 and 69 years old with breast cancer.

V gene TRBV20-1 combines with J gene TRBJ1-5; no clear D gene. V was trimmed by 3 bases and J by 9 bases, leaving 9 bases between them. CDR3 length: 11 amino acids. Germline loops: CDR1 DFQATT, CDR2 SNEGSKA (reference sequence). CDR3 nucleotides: TGCAGTGCTAGCCCCGGAGCGCCCCAGCATTTT. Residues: CSASPGAPQHF.

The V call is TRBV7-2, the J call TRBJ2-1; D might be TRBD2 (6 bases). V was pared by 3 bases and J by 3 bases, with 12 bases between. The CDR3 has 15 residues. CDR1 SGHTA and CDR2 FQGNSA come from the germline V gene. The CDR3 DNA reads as TGTGCCAGCAGCTTGGGGCAGGGAGGCTACAATGAGCAGTTCTTC. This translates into CASSLGQGGYNEQFF. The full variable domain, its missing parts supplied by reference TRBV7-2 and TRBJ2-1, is GAGVSQSPSNKVTEKGKDVELRCDPISGHTALYWYRQSLGQGLEFLIYFQGNSAPDKSGLPSDRFSAERTGGSVSTLTIQRTQQEDSAVYLCASSLGQGGYNEQFFGPGTRLTVL.

The chain's CDR3 is CASSPGTGERATQYF. The CDR3 DNA reads TGCGCCAGCAGCCCCGGGACAGGGGAACGCGCGACCCAGTACTTC. The chain has TRBV5-1 and TRBJ2-5; 10 bases align to TRBD1. V gave up 4 bases and J gave up 7 bases; unmatched junction bases: 10. The CDR3 is 15 amino acids. CDR1 is SGHRS, CDR2 YFSETQ, per germline.

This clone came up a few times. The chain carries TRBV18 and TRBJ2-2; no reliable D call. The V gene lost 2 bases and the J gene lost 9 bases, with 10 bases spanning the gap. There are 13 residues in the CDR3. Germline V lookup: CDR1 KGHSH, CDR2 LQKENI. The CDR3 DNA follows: TGTGCCAGCTCACCAACTCAAGAGAGGGAGCTGTTTTTT. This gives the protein CASSPTQERELFF.

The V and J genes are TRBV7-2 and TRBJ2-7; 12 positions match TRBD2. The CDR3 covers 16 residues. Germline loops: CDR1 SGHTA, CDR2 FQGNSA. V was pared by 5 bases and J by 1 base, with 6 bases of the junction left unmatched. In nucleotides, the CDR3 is TGTGCCAGCAGCCACGCTGGGACTAGCGGGTCCTACGAGCAGTACTTC. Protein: CASSHAGTSGSYEQYF.

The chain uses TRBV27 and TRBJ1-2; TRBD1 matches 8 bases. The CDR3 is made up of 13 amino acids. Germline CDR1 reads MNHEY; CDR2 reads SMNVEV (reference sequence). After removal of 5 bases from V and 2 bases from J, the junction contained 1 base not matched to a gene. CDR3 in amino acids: CASSGQGNYGYTF. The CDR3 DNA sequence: TGTGCCAGCAGTGGACAGGGCAACTATGGCTACACCTTC.

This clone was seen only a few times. The CDR3 sequence is CASSLDRGLRNTEAFF. CDR3 nucleotides: TGTGCCAGCAGCTTGGACAGGGGCCTACGGAACACTGAAGCTTTCTTT. V gene TRBV5-6 combines with J gene TRBJ1-1, with 7 bases identical to TRBD1. The CDR3 runs to 16 residues. J lost 1 base, V lost 0 bases, and 6 bases had no gene match. Germline CDR1 SGHDT, CDR2 YYEEEE.

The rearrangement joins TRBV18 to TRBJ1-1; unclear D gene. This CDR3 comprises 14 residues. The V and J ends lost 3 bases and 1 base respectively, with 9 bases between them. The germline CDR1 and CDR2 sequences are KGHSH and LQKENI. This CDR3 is CASSPWATNTEAFF. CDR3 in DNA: TGTGCCAGCTCACCTTGGGCCACGAACACTGAAGCTTTCTTT.

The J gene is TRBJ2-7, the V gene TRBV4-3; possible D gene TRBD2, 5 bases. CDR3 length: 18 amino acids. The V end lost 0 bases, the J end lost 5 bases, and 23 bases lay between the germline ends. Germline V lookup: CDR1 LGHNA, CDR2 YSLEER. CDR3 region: CASSQDAPYSGDPHEQYF. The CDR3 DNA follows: TGCGCCAGCAGCCAAGATGCCCCCTACTCCGGGGATCCCCACGAGCAGTACTTC.

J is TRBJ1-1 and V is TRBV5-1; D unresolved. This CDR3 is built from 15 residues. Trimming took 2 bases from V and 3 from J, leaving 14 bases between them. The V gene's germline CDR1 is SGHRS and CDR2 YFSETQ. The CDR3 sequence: CASSFFGIGDTEAFF. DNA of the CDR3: TGCGCCAGCAGCTTTTTCGGGATTGGAGACACTGAAGCTTTCTTT.

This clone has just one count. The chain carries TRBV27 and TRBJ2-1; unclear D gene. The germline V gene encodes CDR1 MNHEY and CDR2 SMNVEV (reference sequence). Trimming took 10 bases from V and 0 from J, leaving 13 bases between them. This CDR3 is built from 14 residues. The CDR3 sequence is CATRSLSSYNEQFF. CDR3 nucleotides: TGTGCCACTAGGTCCCTGAGCTCCTACAATGAGCAGTTCTTC.

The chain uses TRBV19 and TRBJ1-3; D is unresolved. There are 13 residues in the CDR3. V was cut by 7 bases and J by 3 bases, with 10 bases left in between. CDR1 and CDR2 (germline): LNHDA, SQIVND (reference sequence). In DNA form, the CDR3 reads TGTGCCAGTACGGCGGGAGGTGGAAACACCATATATTTT. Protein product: CASTAGGGNTIYF.

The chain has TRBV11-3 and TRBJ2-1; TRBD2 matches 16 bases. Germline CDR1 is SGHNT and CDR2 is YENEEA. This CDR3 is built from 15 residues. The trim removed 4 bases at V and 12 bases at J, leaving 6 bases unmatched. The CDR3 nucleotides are TGTGCCAGCAGCTATGGGACTAGCGGGAGGGCCCCGCAGTTCTTC. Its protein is CASSYGTSGRAPQFF.

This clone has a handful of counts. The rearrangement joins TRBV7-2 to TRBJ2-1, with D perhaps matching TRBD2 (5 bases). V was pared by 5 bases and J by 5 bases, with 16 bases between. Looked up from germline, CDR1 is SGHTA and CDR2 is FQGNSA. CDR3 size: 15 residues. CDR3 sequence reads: CASSPVSGGNNEQFF. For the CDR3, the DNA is TGTGCCAGCAGCCCCGTGAGCGGAGGAAACAATGAGCAGTTCTTC.

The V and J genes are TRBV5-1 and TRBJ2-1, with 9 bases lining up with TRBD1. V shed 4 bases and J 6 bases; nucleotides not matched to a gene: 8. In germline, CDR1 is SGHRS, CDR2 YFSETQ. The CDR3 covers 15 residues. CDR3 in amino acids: CASSIGQGKGNEQFF. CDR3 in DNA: TGCGCCAGCAGCATTGGACAGGGGAAAGGCAATGAGCAGTTCTTC.